Following are 5 T cell receptor beta chains from one sample sequenced in a study of blood T cell repertoires in COVID-19. Produced via immunoSEQ multiplex PCR; TCRdb's table is partial and in-frame only. This table holds some 190,000 clones, approximately 91% found once. Sequenced input: peripheral blood. Receptors originate from a woman aged 40-49 years who had recovered from COVID-19.

The CDR3 sequence: CASSETDRDPNWVTEAFF. CDR3 bases: TGTGCCAGCAGTGAAACGGACAGGGACCCCAATTGGGTCACTGAAGCTTTCTTT. This sequence joins TRBV6-1 and TRBJ1-1, with 8 positions matching TRBD1. The J segment lost 4 bases and the V segment lost 2 bases, leaving 15 bases of the junction unmatched. Looked up from germline, CDR1 is MNHNS and CDR2 is SASEGT. This CDR3 spans 18 amino acids.

A note on this clone: Other DNA sequences of this sample code for an identical CDR3. The gene calls are TRBV18 and TRBJ2-7; TRBD1 aligns across 7 bases. Germline CDR1 KGHSH, CDR2 LQKENI. J was trimmed by 1 base and V by 3 bases; bases with no gene match: 3. This CDR3 spans 14 amino acids. The CDR3 here is CASSPGDSSYEQYF. CDR3 DNA: TGTGCCAGCTCACCGGGGGACAGTTCCTACGAGCAGTACTTC.

The genes are TRBV20-1 and TRBJ2-7; TRBD2 matches at 8 bases. This CDR3 region has 15 residues. The ends lost 3 bases at V and 1 base at J; junction bases unmatched: 8. Germline CDR1 reads DFQATT; CDR2 reads SNEGSKA (reference sequence). The CDR3 nucleotides are TGCAGTGCTAGTAAACTAGCGGACGGGTCCTACGAGCAGTACTTC. Translated, it gives CSASKLADGSYEQYF.

The rearrangement joins TRBV11-2 to TRBJ2-5; D may be TRBD2 (5 bases). Trimming pared 5 bases from V and 6 bases from J, leaving 13 bases between. There are 13 residues in the CDR3. Germline loops: CDR1 SGHAT, CDR2 FQNNGV. CDR3 in amino acids: CASSTTREQTQYF. The CDR3, as DNA: TGTGCCAGCAGCACAACCCGGGAACAGACCCAGTACTTC. Looking up the rest from reference TRBV11-2 and TRBJ2-5 gives the full variable domain: EAGVAQSPRYKIIEKRQSVAFWCNPISGHATLYWYQQILGQGPKLLIQFQNNGVVDDSQLPKDRFSAERLKGVDSTLKIQPAKLEDSAVYLCASSTTREQTQYFGPGTRLLVL.

CDR3 sequence: CASSVAPGFRQPQHF. The CDR3 coding sequence is TGTGCCAGCAGCGTTGCCCCAGGTTTCAGGCAGCCCCAGCATTTT. The chain carries TRBV9 and TRBJ1-5, with D unresolved. Germline loops: CDR1 SGDLS, CDR2 YYNGEE. This CDR3 is 15 amino acids long. V was clipped by 2 bases and J by 7 bases, with 16 bases between them.